This record concerns one T cell receptor (beta chain) sequence. The target antigen is unknown. The time point is: blood 4 weeks post-SBRT, at nephrectomy. Treatment reported: 15 Gy SBRT to primary tumor, nephrectomy 4 weeks later. Nephrectomy followed 15 Gy stereotactic body radiation by 4 weeks. The data belong to a study of radiation and T cells in renal cell carcinoma. Study-wide findings and caveats: In blood, top tumor clones expanded by 2 weeks, shrinking by 4. No pretreatment tumor biopsies were available for baseline clonotypes.

The repertoire was sequenced with immunoSEQ multiplex PCR; TCRdb's copy has only in-frame clones and lacks some. The data contain some 97,000 clones, 84% of them seen just once; the ten biggest clones take up 6.5% to 8%. Trimming took 2 bases from V and 3 from J, leaving 19 bases between them. This CDR3 region has 17 residues. Germline V gene lookup returns CDR1 MNHEY and CDR2 SMNVEV (reference sequence). The material was blood, obtained from a patient whose treatment included radiotherapy and nephrectomy. This clonotype was obtained from a man aged 55 to 69 with renal cell carcinoma. V gene TRBV27 combines with J gene TRBJ1-1; D call uncertain. CDR3 sequence: CASSLVGRENPDTEAFF. The CDR3 DNA sequence: TGTGCCAGCAGTTTAGTAGGCCGGGAAAACCCGGACACTGAAGCTTTCTTT.